This is a list of T cell receptor beta chains from one sample in a study of blood T cell repertoires in COVID-19. Profiled with immunoSEQ multiplex PCR; TCRdb holds only in-frame clones, not every one. The repertoire holds under 200,000 clones, with more than 70% as singletons. Sequencing was done on a sample of peripheral blood. These receptors all stem from a man between 40 and 49 years old with active or convalescent COVID-19. Both conserved end residues are part of each CDR3. The D gene is left open where the match is weak. Clone size is shown for a subset of rows, as once, few, many or a class of expanded clone.

v_gene,abundance,j_gene,d_gene,CDR3aa,CDR3nt
TRBV7-2,-,TRBJ2-2,TRBD1,CASSLVSGQGPNTGELFF,TGTGCCAGCAGCTTAGTATCGGGACAGGGTCCGAACACCGGGGAGCTGTTTTTT
TRBV24-1,-,TRBJ2-3,TRBD2,CATSDPRAGSTDTQYF,TGTGCCACCAGTGATCCCAGAGCGGGGAGCACAGATACGCAGTATTTT
TRBV7-6,-,TRBJ1-1,TRBD1,CASSSDRGKIGPNTEAFF,TGTGCCAGCAGCTCAGACAGGGGCAAAATTGGTCCGAACACTGAAGCTTTCTTT
TRBV5-6,once,TRBJ2-1,TRBD2,CASSRLARKNEQFF,TGTGCCAGCAGCCGACTAGCGAGGAAGAATGAGCAGTTCTTC
TRBV3-1/TRBV3-2,once,TRBJ1-2,-,CASSVLAGANYGYTF,TGTGCCAGCAGCGTTCTCGCCGGGGCTAACTATGGCTACACCTTC
TRBV9,-,TRBJ1-3,TRBD1,CASSPTGAHSGNTIYF,TGTGCCAGCAGCCCCACAGGGGCACACTCTGGAAACACCATATATTTT
TRBV19,-,TRBJ1-3,-,CASSTGLRTSSGNTIYF,TGTGCCAGTAGTACGGGACTCAGGACGTCCTCTGGAAACACCATATATTTT
TRBV6-5,-,TRBJ1-6,-,CASKWVRDYNSPLHF,TGTGCCAGCAAATGGGTCAGGGACTATAATTCACCCCTCCACTTT
TRBV3-1/TRBV3-2,-,TRBJ2-3,TRBD2,CASSPIRAGGSDTQYF,TGTGCCAGCAGCCCAATACGGGCGGGGGGGTCAGATACGCAGTATTTT
TRBV12-3/TRBV12-4,-,TRBJ2-3,-,CASSLERTDTQYF,TGTGCCAGCAGTTTGGAGAGGACAGATACGCAGTATTTT